One and the same sample provided the 9 T cell receptor beta chains below, sequenced in a study of CD8 T cells in Susac syndrome. RNA amounts of about 0.5 to 1 ug underwent reverse transcription with random hexamers. In TCRdb, the immunoSEQ multiplex PCR reads were re-called with MiXCR into one record per CDR3 protein. The top ten clones hold roughly 0.1% of a sample with hundreds of thousands of distinct CDR3 sequences, about 95% of them seen once. The sequenced material came from CD4+ T cells from PBMCs. Receptor source: a human donor with multiple sclerosis.

CDR3 region: CAWSVEGQQFF. The CDR3 nucleotides read TGTGCCTGGAGTGTAGAGGGGCAGCAGTTCTTC. This rearrangement joins TRBV30 to TRBJ2-1; D is tentatively TRBD1 or TRBD2 (5 bases each). V was shortened by 0 bases and J by 11 bases, with 8 bases between the two germline ends. Germline-derived CDR1 and CDR2 are GTSNPN and SVGIG (reference sequence). This CDR3 spans 11 amino acids.

The CDR3 here is CASSSVGESYNEQFF. For the CDR3, the DNA is TGTGCCAGCAGCTCGGTGGGGGAGTCCTACAATGAGCAGTTCTTC. The V and J genes are TRBV5-4 and TRBJ2-1; D tentatively reads TRBD1 or TRBD2 (5 bases each). CDR1 is SGHNT and CDR2 is YYREEE in the germline V gene (reference sequence). Between the trimmed V and J ends, which lost 3 bases and 1 base, there was a span of 11 bases. This CDR3 region has 15 residues. Using reference TRBV5-4 and TRBJ2-1 for the parts outside the CDR3, the full variable domain is ETGVTQSPTHLIKTRGQQVTLRCSSQSGHNTVSWYQQALGQGPQFIFQYYREEENGRGNFPPRFSGLQFPNYSSELNVNALELDDSALYLCASSSVGESYNEQFFGPGTRLTVL.

This clonotype was seen a single time. The chain is built from TRBV7-2 and TRBJ2-5; 8 bases agree with TRBD1. After removal of 5 bases from V and 3 bases from J, the junction contained 11 bases not matched to a gene. Germline assignment: CDR1 SGHTA and CDR2 FQGNSA. This CDR3 spans 16 amino acids. The CDR3 DNA reads TGTGCCAGCAGCCAGACCCGACAGGGGTGGGAAGAGACCCAGTACTTC. It codes for CASSQTRQGWEETQYF. The full variable domain, completed using reference TRBV7-2 and TRBJ2-5, is GAGVSQSPSNKVTEKGKDVELRCDPISGHTALYWYRQSLGQGLEFLIYFQGNSAPDKSGLPSDRFSAERTGGSVSTLTIQRTQQEDSAVYLCASSQTRQGWEETQYFGPGTRLLVL.

This clonotype was seen just once. The rearrangement joins TRBV6-6 to TRBJ2-7; TRBD1 matches 7 bases. Germline V gene lookup returns CDR1 MNHNY and CDR2 SVGAGI (reference sequence). This CDR3 is 13 amino acids long. Trimming removed 7 bases from V and 6 bases from J; junction bases left unmatched: 9. The CDR3 is CASMTGHSSEQYF. The CDR3 region has the DNA TGTGCCAGCATGACAGGGCACTCGAGCGAGCAGTACTTC.

In nucleotides, the CDR3 is TGTGCCAGCAGTTCGGACAGGGGGCAAGATACGCAGTATTTT. Translating it yields CASSSDRGQDTQYF. The chain employs TRBV5-4 and TRBJ2-3; TRBD1 matches 11 bases. J gave up 5 bases and V 5 bases, and 4 bases lay outside the gene matches. This CDR3 contains 14 residues. CDR1 is SGHNT, CDR2 YYREEE, per germline (reference sequence).

The rearrangement uses TRBV7-2 and TRBJ2-3; perhaps TRBD1 as D (6 bases). Germline V gene sequence: CDR1 SGHTA, CDR2 FQGNSA. The CDR3 spans 16 residues. The ends were cut back, 5 bases at V and 2 bases at J, with 17 bases in the middle. CDR3: CASSTAGVTYTDTQYF. The CDR3 DNA sequence: TGTGCCAGCAGCACCGCAGGGGTGACTTACACAGATACGCAGTATTTT.

The rearrangement uses TRBV10-3 and TRBJ2-3, with D perhaps TRBD1 (5 bases). The CDR3 covers 13 residues. In germline, CDR1 is ENHRY, CDR2 SYGVKD. Trimming stripped 7 bases from V and 10 bases from J, with 18 bases between. The CDR3 is CAITALSGSSQYF. The CDR3 region has the DNA TGTGCCATCACCGCCCTATCAGGGTCATCGCAGTATTTT.

The CDR3 spells CASSSDQETQYF. DNA for the CDR3: TGTGCCAGCAGTTCCGATCAAGAGACCCAGTACTTC. The gene calls are TRBV27 and TRBJ2-5; D is undetermined. CDR1 is MNHEY, CDR2 SMNVEV, per germline (reference sequence). Trimming removed 4 bases at V and 2 bases at J, with 5 bases between. This CDR3 comprises 12 residues.

CDR3 in DNA: TGTGCCAGCAGTTTTCCTCAGCCCCAGCATTTT. Its translation: CASSFPQPQHF. J is TRBJ1-5 and V is TRBV27; D gene ambiguous. Deletions cut 3 bases from V and 6 bases from J, with 3 bases between. Per the germline V gene, CDR1 is MNHEY and CDR2 is SMNVEV (reference sequence). CDR3 size: 11 residues.